The rows below give T cell receptor beta chains drawn from one sample of a study. Each CDR3 protein is one row after TCRdb ran MiXCR on the 5' RACE reads. The table has 40,000 to 65,000 distinct CDR3 sequences, 24% seen once. Sequencing input: tumor-infiltrating naive CD4+ T cells sorted from the breast tumor. These receptors originate from a female donor with breast cancer. Both conserved end residues are part of each CDR3.

TRBV5-1,CASSFGAGYTF
TRBV7-2,CASSLSAHEKLFF
TRBV5-1,CASRAGTGKSHEQFF
TRBV5-1,CASRAQGTYNEQFF
TRBV7-8,CASSLGLRGYTDTQYF
TRBV10-3,CAISPGTISEQFF
TRBV7-6,CASSRRLAETQYF
TRBV6-1,CASRNRREGNSPLHF
TRBV3-1,CASSQVPTSYSGELFF
TRBV12-3/TRBV12-4,CASSKGQGRYNEQFF
TRBV20-1,CSASRVSLRGNSGYTF
TRBV6-1,CASSEKGGGAPDTQYF
TRBV20-1,CSASPLAGRSTGELFF
TRBV5-1,CASRAGPTNTEAFF
TRBV6-1,CASFPNVGTGRYEQYF
TRBV7-2,CASRPGVVNTEAFF
TRBV9,CASSKGVKNTEALF